This TCR beta chain was sequenced for a study of T cell responses to AZD1222 COVID-19 vaccine. Study-level results: All repertoire sampling was performed exclusively after the peak T cell response.

Trimming cost V 6 bases and J 2 bases; bases outside gene matches: 15. There are 19 residues in the CDR3. The germline V gene has CDR1 MDHEN and CDR2 SYDVKM. Details on this clone: Its target is unknown.

The data were produced by immunoSEQ multiplex PCR, yet TCRdb's version contains in-frame clones alone and is incomplete. The sample shows some 170,000 clones, 92% of them seen only once. The genes are TRBV28 and TRBJ2-3; 12 bases are shared with TRBD2. The TCR was taken from an adult in good health. Sequences were derived from peripheral blood, sampled on day 0 of MenACWY control vaccination. DNA for the CDR3: TGTGCCAGCAGCCGATTGGGACTAGCGGGTCTAGCAGCCACAGATACGCAGTATTTT. It yields the protein CASSRLGLAGLAATDTQYF.